The clone carrying this T cell receptor (beta chain) was seen at least ten times. The sample belongs to a study of T cells in Graves' hyperthyroidism and ophthalmopathy. CDR3 length: 14 amino acids. Germline V CDR1 and CDR2: ENHRY, SYGVKD. Trimming shortened V by 2 bases and J by 2 bases, and 10 bases separated the two germline ends. Amplification yielded TCR beta CDR3 regions, with RNA transcripts as the source. Carried out on the TCR CDR3, a first-round RT-PCR used the HTBI primer set. TCRdb ran MiXCR on the multiplex PCR reads and lists one entry per CDR3 protein. The data hold about 500,000 distinct CDR3 sequences, with approximately 16% observed a single time.

The sample was blood. The sequence was obtained from a woman between 18 and 29 years old with Graves' hyperthyroidism. The chain couples TRBV10-3 to TRBJ2-7; a possible D gene is TRBD1 (5 bases). CDR3 sequence (DNA): TGTGCCATCAGTGAGGACTTAGGGGCCTACGAGCAGTACTTC. This gives the protein CAISEDLGAYEQYF.